This TCR beta chain stems from a study of cytomegalovirus exposure and HLA in healthy donors (dated by TCRdb to between 2016 and 2019). Describing the broader study: In an earlier analysis of 450 to 750 of the donors, about 260 Gb of sequence data and 90 million to 120 million unique TCR beta sequences from about 179 million T cells were reported. To predict cytomegalovirus infection status, the study brought together high-throughput TCR immunosequencing, statistical association of individual TCRs with disease status, and machine learning. A later genetic analysis used genome-wide SNP genotypes for 398 of the 666 donors, treating that subset as a discovery cohort. The T cell repertoires of around 730 subjects were profiled by immunosequencing and related to cytomegalovirus serostatus. All discovery cohort repertoires had been generated using a single sequencing platform. To study patterns of TCR occurrence, a later analysis re-analyzed previously published TCR beta repertoires from around 700 donors and added high-resolution HLA genotyping. Among several hundred genotyped donors of the cohort, an average of approximately 220,000 unique TCR beta nucleotide sequences was sequenced per donor, of which roughly 18% were non-productive. Donor age, sex, ethnicity and CMV serostatus were compiled together with the repertoire data. Besides the first cohort of about 730 subjects, a separate validation cohort made up of roughly 130 different subjects was used. An earlier analysis of 587 of the donors used high-throughput TCR beta sequencing to judge whether each TCR beta V gene segment behaved as functional or pseudogenic. A few DR-DQ haplotypes were handled as single units for association and clustering because linkage in the cohort was strong. The study aimed to test whether signatures of past pathogen exposure could be identified by cataloging public T cell receptors. Roughly 300 gigabases of sequencing data and roughly 80 million unique TCR sequences made up an early release that covered approximately 700 HLA-typed donors. The number of donors typed differed by locus, with about 629-630 for A, B, C, DRB1 and DQB1, approximately 500 for DQA1, 606 for DPA1, and under 490 for DPB1. Class I and class II HLA loci were covered by the typing at four-digit resolution. Rather than using new phenotypic data, the later analysis identified candidate immune exposures from TCR beta sequences and from how often those sequences occurred across donors. Of the approximately 400 genotyped donors, 75% to 85% were placed in the genetic ancestry cluster associated with self-reported Caucasian donors. Beyond this particular receptor, the publication reports: According to a later analysis, parvovirus B19, influenza, CMV and Epstein-Barr virus appeared linked to several top co-occurrence clusters. The authors suggested that the approach could potentially be generalized to other disease states and immunological phenotypes. CMV serostatus was the only immune exposure information available for the cohort. The earlier analysis of some 540 of the donors excluded 15 to 20 rarely observed V segments, including chromosome 9 orphons, because counts were too low. Broadly in line with IMGT annotations, most TCR beta V segments showed up in productive rearrangements about 87% or about 30% of the time in an earlier analysis of some 590 of the donors. In a later analysis, TCR association rates were found to vary across HLA loci, with the most associated TCRs seen for DRB1 alleles and the fewest for HLA-C alleles. Only TCR beta chains were sequenced in this cohort, and the absence of alpha or paired-chain data limited detectable features. A further reported finding was that TCR beta sequences accurately predicted the HLA-A and HLA-B alleles for most subjects in the first cohort. When HLA alleles, especially DR and DQ, strongly co-occurred, attributing TCR associations to individual alleles was difficult. While some public TCRs were present in many individuals, most TCR sequences turned up only very rarely across donors. In the study, approximately 160 TCR beta chains were listed as associated with cytomegalovirus. A few of the identified cytomegalovirus-associated TCR beta chains were confirmed in vitro to be specific for cytomegalovirus antigens. The classifier was reported to diagnose cytomegalovirus status with high specificity and sensitivity in both the original cohort and the validation cohort. Sequencing depth was assumed to be roughly uniform across donors in the presence/absence analyses, though that assumption may not hold. Because the 87-base-pair reads could not distinguish some IMGT-functional V segments, including TRBV6-2 and TRBV6-3, those segments were excluded. V-gene and J-gene trimming of TCR beta chains was associated with a missense DCLRE1C variant in a later genetic analysis, and the association was replicated in an independent cohort. Correlated functional status among segregating V segments might reflect linkage disequilibrium, but an unknown experimental factor could not be ruled out. In a later genetic analysis, fewer N-insertions in productive TCRs were reported among donors in an Asian-associated ancestry cluster than the roughly 670-donor mean. In a later analysis, around 17,000 TCR beta sequences were associated with specific HLA alleles at a false discovery rate of 0.05. Compared with equally common non-associated chains, HLA-associated TCR beta chains in a later analysis were more clonally expanded and had lower generation probabilities. Because HLA typing was missing for some donors at each locus, association tests included only the typed subset. In a later analysis, most CMV-associated TCR beta chains were found to appear HLA-restricted, with HLA associations seemingly driven largely by CMV exposure. A cluster of highly shared sequence variants was judged likely to be a technical artifact of the sequencing pipeline.

This clone was picked up one time. Its antigen target is currently unknown. No much larger clone exists at a distance of one base, and base qualities are not known. The cohort was made up of 666 healthy bone marrow donors. All cohort members were sampled while nominally healthy, although unrecorded immune exposures were likely present. CMV serostatus was recorded as positive for some 300 and negative for about 50% of the roughly 670 cohort members, whereas no CMV serostatus was recorded for the donor in question. Every donor gave a peripheral blood sample, and the peripheral blood mononuclear cells from that sample were used for TCR beta sequencing. Genomic DNA extraction from the blood cell samples was performed with the Qiagen DNeasy Blood Extraction Kit. The library came from the immunoSEQ multiplex PCR assay. A mixture of 60 forward primers for TCR Vbeta segments and 13 reverse primers for TCR Jbeta segments was used in the multiplex PCR. The CDR3 region of rearranged TCR beta genes was amplified from genomic DNA by a multiplex PCR assay. The Illumina HiSeq System was used to sequence the amplified TCR beta libraries as 87-base-pair reads. The original pipeline was this. In a later analysis, 70 million to 95 million unique TCR beta chains were counted across the 500 to 700 repertoires, and roughly 11 million of these chains were shared by at least two donors. A nearest-neighbor algorithm error-corrected the raw reads and collapsed the reads into unique sequences, merging closely related sequences to remove PCR and sequencing errors. CDR3 sequences were aligned to IMGT reference sequences to assign V, D and J gene segments. For a sequence to be retained, at least a six-nucleotide match to both a V gene segment and a J gene segment was required. A rearrangement counted as productive if the CDR3 had no stop codons and remained in frame with V and J, and every other rearrangement counted as non-productive. CDR3 was defined by IMGT convention, running from the second conserved V-encoded cysteine to the conserved J-encoded phenylalanine. Sequences without an unambiguous match to a single V gene segment were excluded from the earlier analysis of almost 600 of the donors. An earlier analysis of several hundred of the donors called V segments functional above 56.7% productive rearrangements and segregating when the between-donor standard deviation exceeded 5%. A statistical classification framework was built for diagnosing cytomegalovirus status from the catalog of TCR beta chain sequences. In a later analysis, TCR nucleotide sequences were compared against IMGT/GENE-DB human TR gene sequences so that V and J genes could be assigned. A later analysis assigned CDR3 sequences and most-parsimonious VDJ recombination scenarios with the TCRdist pipeline. In a later analysis, each TCR beta chain was defined by its CDR3 amino acid sequence together with its V-gene family, and reads without a unique V-gene family were excluded. To address suspected cross-contamination and a sequencing artifact, a later analysis removed approximately 590 highly shared, low-generation-probability nucleotide sequences. In a later analysis, a clonal expansion index was calculated for each public chain from normalized within-repertoire ranks of inferred template counts. In a later analysis, generation probabilities were computed with a VDJ recombination model fitted to out-of-frame rearrangements, and the resulting probabilities were checked against IGoR. In a later analysis, hypergeometric tests were used to score TCR-TCR, TCR-HLA and TCR-CMV co-occurrence, with a repertoire-size bias correction applied to TCR pairs. A later analysis estimated false discovery rates by permuting HLA or CMV assignments 20 times. In a later analysis, co-occurring TCRs were grouped using DBSCAN, with TCRdist sequence similarity added in when clustering inside HLA-allele-positive subsets. Repertoires with fewer than 30,000 or more than 120,000 public chains were left out of co-occurrence clustering, as were roughly five repertoires with anomalous nucleotide sharing. The immuneACCESS repertoire file appears here via TCRdb, limited to in-frame rearrangements. These files lack a portion of the clones; in checked studies, under half of the deficit traces to unresolved V genes, and the cause of the others is not known. V and J calls and clone size are given by that table; D and trimming were obtained from the DNA. The sample profile shows over 75,000 clones; about two thirds of them were found once. 2% to 2.5% of the sample is taken by the ten largest.

The germline V gene provides CDR1 MDHEN and CDR2 SYDVKM. Relative to germline, V is missing 6 bases and J is missing 2 bases, with 3 bases of the junction outside any gene match. CDR3 length: 14 amino acids, cysteine to phenylalanine. Of all the DNA, just the CDR3 is kept, 42 bases in frame from base 1. Rearrangement joined TRBV28 to TRBJ2-7, and TRBD1 matches 11 of the central bases. Sequences were obtained from PBMCs. The source of this sequence is a human donor in good health. The nucleotide sequence is TGTGCCAGCAGGGACAGGGGGCCCGCCTACGAGCAGTACTTC. It specifies CASRDRGPAYEQYF. Reference TRBV28 and TRBJ2-7 genes cover what lies past the CDR3, so the full variable domain is DVKVTQSSRYLVKRTGEKVFLECVQDMDHENMFWYRQDPGLGLRLIYFSYDVKMKEKGDIPEGYSVSREKKERFSLILESASTNQTSMYLCASRDRGPAYEQYFGPGTRLTVT.